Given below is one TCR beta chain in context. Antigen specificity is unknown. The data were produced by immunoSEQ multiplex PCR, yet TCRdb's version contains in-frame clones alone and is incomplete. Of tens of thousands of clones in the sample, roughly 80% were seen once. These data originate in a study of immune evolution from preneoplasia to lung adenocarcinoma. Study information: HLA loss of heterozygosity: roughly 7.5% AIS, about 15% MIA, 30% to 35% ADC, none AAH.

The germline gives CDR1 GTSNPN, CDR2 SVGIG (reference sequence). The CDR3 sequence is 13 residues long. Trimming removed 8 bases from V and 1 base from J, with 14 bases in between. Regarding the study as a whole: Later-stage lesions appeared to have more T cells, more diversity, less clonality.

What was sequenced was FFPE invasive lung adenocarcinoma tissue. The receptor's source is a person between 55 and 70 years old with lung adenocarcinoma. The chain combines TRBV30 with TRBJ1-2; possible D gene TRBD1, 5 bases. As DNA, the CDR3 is TGTGCCGGGCGGGCAGGGCTTAACTATGGCTACACCTTC. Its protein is CAGRAGLNYGYTF. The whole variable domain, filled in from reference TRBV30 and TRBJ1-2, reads SQTIHQWPATLVQPVGSPLSLECTVEGTSNPNLYWYRQAAGRGLQLLFYSVGIGQISSEVPQNLSASRPQDRQFILSSKKLLLSDSGFYLCAGRAGLNYGYTFGSGTRLTVV.